Sequencing of this T cell receptor (beta chain) was carried out in a study of chemoradiotherapy in HPV16-positive cancers. Study-level background: A couple of HPV16-positive patients' cells yielded candidate HPV-specific clones and common motifs. General study findings and limits: Candidate HPV-specific clones and E7-related TCR motifs grew in tumor during treatment. For HPV16-positive patients, expanding HPV-responsive T cells associated with longer recurrence-free survival.

Samples were taken several times over chemoradiotherapy. The CDR3 loop spans 14 amino acids. V was clipped by 0 bases and J by 1 base, with 7 bases between them. CDR1 and CDR2 from the germline V gene are SGDLS and YYNGEE. Profiled with immunoSEQ multiplex PCR; TCRdb holds only in-frame clones, not every one. This sample carries about 3,500 clones, approximately 86% of them seen once, and the ten largest clones take roughly 10%. Remarks on this clone: As yet, its antigen is unknown.

This chain connects TRBV9 to TRBJ1-1; D gene unclear. The TCR comes from a human donor with HPV-associated anogenital cancer. Sequenced material: tumor tissue, taken from a patient who underwent chemoradiotherapy. CDR3 region: CASSVGWGNTEAFF. The CDR3 DNA reads as TGTGCCAGCAGCGTAGGGTGGGGGAACACTGAAGCTTTCTTT.